Listed here are 29 T cell receptor beta chains from one sample, sequenced in a study of beta chain features in type 1 diabetes. Study results and caveats: The study found moderately but significantly shorter TCRB CDR3s in all four CD4+ subsets of Type 1 diabetes patients.

Reverse transcribing all isolated RNA meant expressed TCRB transcripts were sequenced. Produced via immunoSEQ multiplex PCR; TCRdb's table is partial and in-frame only. Here the sample spans more than 550,000 clones, roughly 13% being singletons. Their cognate antigens are unknown. Sequencing was performed on naive CD4+ T cells from blood. The receptor source for this set is a man aged 18-30 years with type 1 diabetes.

This clone was recorded a few times. The rearrangement joins TRBV6-5 to TRBJ2-7, with 7 bases matching TRBD1. Looked up from germline, CDR1 is MNHEY and CDR2 is SVGAGI. J was trimmed by 3 bases and V by 5 bases; bases with no gene match: 4. The CDR3 runs 13 residues. The CDR3 loop reads CASSKDRHYEQYF. In DNA, the CDR3 is TGTGCCAGCAGTAAGGACAGGCACTACGAGCAGTACTTC.

The V call is TRBV19, the J call TRBJ2-5; TRBD1 might be the D (5 bases). Between the trimmed V and J ends, which lost 6 bases and 4 bases, there was a span of 9 bases. The CDR3 consists of 12 residues. CDR1 and CDR2 from the germline V gene are LNHDA and SQIVND (reference sequence). CDR3: CASRQGRETQYF. CDR3 in DNA: TGTGCCAGTAGGCAGGGTAGAGAGACCCAGTACTTC.

This sequence joins TRBV7-3 and TRBJ1-2, with D hard to call. With 1 base removed from V and 6 bases from J, the gap between germline ends came to 6 bases. Germline-derived CDR1 and CDR2 are SGHTA and FQGTGA. The CDR3 length is 12 residues. The CDR3 DNA reads as TGTGCCAGCAGCTTAAAAAGAGATGGCTACACCTTC. This sequence encodes CASSLKRDGYTF.

This chain uses TRBV11-1 with TRBJ2-7, with TRBD1 as a possible D gene (6 bases). CDR3 length equals 16 residues. Germline assignment: CDR1 SGHAT and CDR2 FQDESV (reference sequence). V dropped 4 bases and J dropped 0 bases, with 16 bases sitting between them. CDR3 DNA sequence: TGTGCCAGCAGCTCCTCGGTTGGACAGAGCTCCTACGAGCAGTACTTC. Protein product: CASSSSVGQSSYEQYF.

This clone was counted only a few times. The chain employs TRBV9 and TRBJ2-7; 8 bases are a match to TRBD1. This CDR3 has 14 amino acids. The junction had 7 bases not matched to a gene; V was cut back by 4 bases and J by 4 bases. CDR1 SGDLS and CDR2 YYNGEE come from the germline V gene. CDR3 residues: CASSRAGGKYEQYF. The CDR3 DNA is TGTGCCAGCAGCCGGGCAGGGGGCAAGTACGAGCAGTACTTC.

The rearrangement joins TRBV7-2 to TRBJ1-1, with D unresolved. V lost 4 bases and J lost 0, with 9 bases in between. The germline gives CDR1 SGHTA, CDR2 FQGNSA. CDR3 size: 14 residues. The CDR3 DNA reads as TGTGCCAGCAGCTCGTCCCTCATGAACACTGAAGCTTTCTTT. As protein: CASSSSLMNTEAFF.

This clone was counted a few times. The chain joins TRBV10-3 to TRBJ2-1; possibly TRBD1 or TRBD2 for D (5 bases each). V lost 7 bases, J lost 4 bases, and 8 bases lay in between. This CDR3 is built from 12 residues. Germline V lookup: CDR1 ENHRY, CDR2 SYGVKD. The CDR3 nucleotides read TGTGCCATCACCGAGGGGTACAATGAGCAGTTCTTC. It codes for CAITEGYNEQFF.

The chain links TRBV7-2 to TRBJ2-3; D gene ambiguous. Trimming pared 3 bases from V and 6 bases from J, leaving 7 bases between. The V gene's germline CDR1 is SGHTA and CDR2 FQGNSA. The CDR3 spans 12 residues. CDR3 region: CASSFNRDTQYF. For the CDR3, the DNA is TGTGCCAGCAGCTTTAACCGGGATACGCAGTATTTT.

The chain has TRBV7-6 and TRBJ2-7; D perhaps matches TRBD2 (6 bases). The V gene's germline CDR1 is SGHVS and CDR2 FNYEAQ. V gave up 1 base and J gave up 4 bases, with 14 bases separating them. The CDR3 totals 15 residues. CDR3 bases: TGTGCCAGCAGCTTAGAATCGGCGGGACGGTACGAGCAGTACTTC. Translated: CASSLESAGRYEQYF.

This clone occurred a few times. This specimen includes other DNA sequences encoding the same CDR3. The J gene is TRBJ2-5, the V gene TRBV5-1; D is possibly TRBD1 (5 bases). Germline CDR1 reads SGHRS; CDR2 reads YFSETQ. Trimming shortened V by 0 bases and J by 2 bases, and 5 bases separated the two germline ends. There are 13 residues in the CDR3. In DNA, the CDR3 is TGCGCCAGCAGCTTGGGACAGCAAGAGACCCAGTACTTC. Its protein is CASSLGQQETQYF.

This clone was seen a few times. The chain has TRBV5-6 and TRBJ2-2; 8 bases align to TRBD1. The V segment lost 5 bases and the J segment 5 bases; nucleotides outside the gene matches: 2. This CDR3 is built from 13 residues. Germline V lookup: CDR1 SGHDT, CDR2 YYEEEE. The CDR3 region is CASRRTGTGELFF. CDR3 nucleotide sequence: TGTGCCAGCAGAAGGACAGGGACCGGGGAGCTGTTTTTT.

This chain links TRBV30 with TRBJ1-1, with D possibly being TRBD1 (5 bases). The germline gives CDR1 GTSNPN, CDR2 SVGIG (reference sequence). This CDR3 region has 14 residues. Trimming shortened V by 3 bases and J by 0 bases, and 11 bases separated the two germline ends. CDR3 residues: CAWRGRAMNTEAFF. CDR3 nucleotides: TGTGCCTGGAGGGGCAGGGCCATGAACACTGAAGCTTTCTTT.

The genes are TRBV28 and TRBJ2-3; TRBD2 might be the D (5 bases). Germline assignment: CDR1 MDHEN and CDR2 SYDVKM. The length of the CDR3 is 17 residues. The ends were cut back, 3 bases at V and 6 bases at J, with 22 bases in the middle. The CDR3 region has the DNA TGTGCCAGCAGTTTTTTAGGTCGGGCACGGACTGGGGATACGCAGTATTTT. Protein sequence: CASSFLGRARTGDTQYF. Full variable domain (rest looked up from reference TRBV28 and TRBJ2-3): DVKVTQSSRYLVKRTGEKVFLECVQDMDHENMFWYRQDPGLGLRLIYFSYDVKMKEKGDIPEGYSVSREKKERFSLILESASTNQTSMYLCASSFLGRARTGDTQYFGPGTRLTVL.

The V call is TRBV15, the J call TRBJ2-3; 8 bases fit TRBD2. V trimming: 1 base; J trimming: 2 bases; junction bases outside the gene matches: 2. This CDR3 region has 15 residues. Germline CDR1 and CDR2: LNHNV and YYDKDF (reference sequence). The CDR3 bases are TGTGCCACCAGCAGAGCGGGAGGGACCACAGATACGCAGTATTTT. Translating it yields CATSRAGGTTDTQYF.

This clone was counted a few times. V usage is TRBV4-3 and J usage is TRBJ2-5; maybe TRBD2 (5 bases). V dropped 4 bases and J dropped 6 bases, with 15 bases sitting between them. CDR1 LGHNA and CDR2 YSLEER come from the germline V gene. The CDR3 has 14 amino acids. The CDR3 region is CASSRLWPGKTQYF. The CDR3, as DNA: TGCGCCAGCAGCCGCCTCTGGCCGGGGAAGACCCAGTACTTC.

The CDR3: CASDTIAGNEQFF. CDR3 bases: TGTGCTAGTGATACAATAGCGGGGAATGAGCAGTTCTTC. This chain connects TRBV12-5 to TRBJ2-1, with 8 nucleotides matching TRBD2. V lost 7 bases to trimming and J lost 7 bases; unmatched junction nucleotides: 6. CDR1 and CDR2 (germline): LGHNT, FRNRAP. The CDR3 runs to 13 residues.

There are a few counts of this clone. The chain joins TRBV4-1 to TRBJ2-3, with D tentatively TRBD2 (6 bases). CDR1 MGHRA and CDR2 YSYEKL come from the germline V gene. V was clipped by 1 base and J by 6 bases, with 11 bases between them. CDR3 length: 14 amino acids. In DNA form, the CDR3 reads TGCGCCAGCAGCCAAGGTAGCAGCGGGGATACGCAGTATTTT. Protein: CASSQGSSGDTQYF.

This clone was seen only a few times. The rearrangement uses TRBV30 and TRBJ2-5, with TRBD1 matching over 9 bases. This CDR3 spans 12 amino acids. J lost 4 bases, V lost 8 bases, and 5 bases had no gene match. CDR1 GTSNPN and CDR2 SVGIG come from the germline V gene (reference sequence). CDR3 nucleotides: TGTGCCCGGAAACAGGGGGCAGAGACCCAGTACTTC. Protein sequence: CARKQGAETQYF.

The CDR3, as DNA: TGTGCCTGGAGTGTACAGGGCGGGGGGTTCGACGAGCAGTACTTC. Translating it yields CAWSVQGGGFDEQYF. The rearrangement links TRBV30 to TRBJ2-5; 8 bases align to TRBD2. The tail of the sequence fits TRBJ2-7 better, so the J call may be wrong. CDR1 and CDR2 (germline): GTSNPN, SVGIG (reference sequence). The CDR3 has 15 residues.

This chain joins TRBV7-9 and TRBJ2-7; possible D gene TRBD2, 6 bases. The CDR3 extends over 13 amino acids. Trimming cost V 1 base and J 8 bases, with 12 bases left between them. CDR1 SEHNR and CDR2 FQNEAQ come from the germline V gene (reference sequence). CDR3 DNA sequence: TGTGCCAGCAGCTTAGGACCCCTAGCGCAGCAGTACTTC. This translates into CASSLGPLAQQYF.

The V gene is TRBV6-1, the J gene TRBJ2-7; 7 bases are a match to TRBD1. The CDR3 loop spans 15 amino acids. With 4 bases clipped from V and 4 bases from J, the junction kept 10 bases outside the gene matches. Germline V CDR1 and CDR2: MNHNS, SASEGT. For the CDR3, the DNA is TGTGCCAGCAGTGCGGGGACAGTGAGAACGTACGAGCAGTACTTC. Translated, it gives CASSAGTVRTYEQYF.

This chain joins TRBV2 and TRBJ1-4; D is uncertain. Trimming stripped 7 bases from V and 5 bases from J, with 11 bases between. The CDR3 extends over 13 amino acids. Germline CDR1 SNHLY, CDR2 FYNNEI. CDR3 loop: CASNEVPNEKLFF. In nucleotides, the CDR3 is TGTGCCAGCAATGAGGTTCCAAATGAAAAACTGTTTTTT. Supplemented by reference TRBV2 and TRBJ1-4, the full variable domain reads EPEVTQTPSHQVTQMGQEVILRCVPISNHLYFYWYRQILGQKVEFLVSFYNNEISEKSEIFDDQFSVERPDGSNFTLKIRSTKLEDSAMYFCASNEVPNEKLFFGSGTQLSVL.

The chain has TRBV28 and TRBJ2-6; no firm D call. Looked up from germline, CDR1 is MDHEN and CDR2 is SYDVKM. Trimming stripped 5 bases from V and 2 bases from J, with 13 bases between. The CDR3 has 16 amino acids. The CDR3 is CASSVGIHPGANVLTF. The CDR3, as DNA: TGTGCCAGCAGTGTTGGAATCCATCCTGGGGCCAACGTCCTGACTTTC.

This clone appeared a few times. The V call is TRBV29-1, the J call TRBJ2-3; 11 bases are shared with TRBD1. Germline V lookup: CDR1 SQVTM, CDR2 ANQGSEA. V was clipped by 4 bases and J by 6 bases; unmatched bases: 9. This CDR3 comprises 15 residues. CDR3: CSVASDRGLSDTQYF. The CDR3 DNA follows: TGCAGCGTTGCCTCGGACAGGGGGCTAAGTGATACGCAGTATTTT.

V and J are TRBV5-4 and TRBJ2-1; 9 positions match TRBD1. V lost 6 bases and J lost 9; bases outside the gene matches: 7. CDR3 length equals 13 residues. Looked up from germline, CDR1 is SGHNT and CDR2 is YYREEE (reference sequence). The CDR3 nucleotides read TGTGCCAGCACCGGGACAGGGTGGGGTGAGCAGTTCTTC. It yields the protein CASTGTGWGEQFF.

There are a few counts of this clone. This sequence joins TRBV4-2 and TRBJ2-7; 9 nucleotides match TRBD2. V was clipped by 0 bases and J by 2 bases; unmatched bases: 2. The CDR3 loop spans 15 amino acids. From germline, CDR1 is LGHNA and CDR2 YNFKEQ. In DNA form, the CDR3 reads TGTGCCAGCAGCCAAGATAGCGGGAGCACCTACGAGCAGTACTTC. Translated, it gives CASSQDSGSTYEQYF.

This clone appeared a few times. The rearrangement uses TRBV6-5 and TRBJ2-3, with D perhaps assigned TRBD1 or TRBD2 (5 bases each). The V end was cut by 6 bases, the J end by 5 bases, with 18 bases between. CDR1 and CDR2 from the germline V gene are MNHEY and SVGAGI. The CDR3 length is 15 residues. CDR3 residues: CASSNQGPLEDTQYF. CDR3 DNA: TGTGCCAGCAGCAACCAGGGACCCTTGGAAGATACGCAGTATTTT.

The V and J genes are TRBV7-2 and TRBJ2-2; TRBD2 matches at 12 bases. Germline lookup yields CDR1 SGHTA and CDR2 FQGNSA. CDR3 length: 16 amino acids. The J segment lost 7 bases and the V segment lost 4 bases, leaving 7 bases of the junction unmatched. CDR3 bases: TGTGCCAGCAGCTCCCGACTAGCGGGGGCGGGCGGGGAGCTGTTTTTT. It translates to CASSSRLAGAGGELFF.

This clone has more than one count but fewer than ten. V gene TRBV19 combines with J gene TRBJ2-4; TRBD2 aligns across 8 bases. From germline, CDR1 is LNHDA and CDR2 SQIVND (reference sequence). Losses at the gene ends were 1 base for V and 4 bases for J; bases not matched to a gene: 6. The CDR3 is 16 residues long. CDR3 bases: TGTGCCAGTAGTATAGTCGGCGGGGGGCCTAAAAACATTCAGTACTTC. Amino acid sequence: CASSIVGGGPKNIQYF. The full variable domain, with the rest looked up from reference TRBV19 and TRBJ2-4, is DGGITQSPKYLFRKEGQNVTLSCEQNLNHDAMYWYRQDPGQGLRLIYYSQIVNDFQKGDIAEGYSVSREKKESFPLTVTSAQKNPTAFYLCASSIVGGGPKNIQYFGAGTRLSVL.